This T cell receptor (beta chain) was captured in a study of blood T cell repertoires in COVID-19. Overall study: Some COVID-19 samples were acute and others convalescent; all came from the United States, Italy and Spain. Nucleic acid was either cDNA or gDNA, and it came from T cells, B-cell-depleted T cells, or PBMCs.

This CDR3 comprises 13 residues. CDR1 and CDR2 (germline): SEHNR, FQNEAQ (reference sequence). The V end lost 1 base, the J end lost 0 bases, and 4 bases lay between the germline ends. Points on this clone: Additional DNA sequences in this sample encode the identical CDR3.

Authors' processing steps: Nucleated cell number was recorded as an estimate derived from reference gene primer amplification. TCRdb keeps only in-frame clones here, not all; method: immunoSEQ multiplex PCR. The V and J calls and clone size are taken from that table; D and trimming were inferred from the DNA. Of about 250,000 clones detected, roughly four fifths appear once; the ten largest clones hold over 7.5%. V and J are TRBV7-9 and TRBJ2-7; D unclear. What was sequenced was peripheral blood. The receptor's source is a man of 80 years or more with acute or convalescent COVID-19. CDR3 residues: CASSLGASYEQYF. CDR3 DNA sequence: TGTGCCAGCAGCTTAGGGGCCTCCTACGAGCAGTACTTC.